This T cell receptor beta chain was identified during a study of cytotoxic CD8 clonotypes in ibrutinib-treated CLL. Whole-study context: A mean of around 260,000 productive templates and 90,000 or so productive rearrangements was obtained per sample.

Trimming cost V 1 base and J 3 bases, with 12 bases left between them. This CDR3 has 15 residues. Per germline, CDR1 LNHNV and CDR2 YYDKDF (reference sequence). Cryopreserved PBMCs provided around 2 micrograms of genomic DNA for the TCR beta libraries. As concerns this clone: Antigen: not known.

Whole-study findings and limits: Among the clonotypes, public ones were uncommon and contracted or held stable on treatment.

Clones were read by immunoSEQ multiplex PCR, and TCRdb kept only the in-frame ones, dropping some. Of almost 85,000 clones in the sample, about 86% were seen once. The sequence was obtained from a human donor with chronic lymphocytic leukemia. The chain is built from TRBV15 and TRBJ1-2; D gene ambiguous. The source material was PBMCs, sampled before ibrutinib treatment. This CDR3 is CATSRVSGDHYGYTF. DNA of the CDR3: TGTGCCACCAGCAGAGTTTCCGGGGATCACTATGGCTACACCTTC. The variable domain in full, with the rest retrieved from reference TRBV15 and TRBJ1-2, is DAMVIQNPRYQVTQFGKPVTLSCSQTLNHNVMYWYQQKSSQAPKLLFHYYDKDFNNEADTPDNFQSRRPNTSFCFLDIRSPGLGDTAMYLCATSRVSGDHYGYTFGSGTRLTVV.